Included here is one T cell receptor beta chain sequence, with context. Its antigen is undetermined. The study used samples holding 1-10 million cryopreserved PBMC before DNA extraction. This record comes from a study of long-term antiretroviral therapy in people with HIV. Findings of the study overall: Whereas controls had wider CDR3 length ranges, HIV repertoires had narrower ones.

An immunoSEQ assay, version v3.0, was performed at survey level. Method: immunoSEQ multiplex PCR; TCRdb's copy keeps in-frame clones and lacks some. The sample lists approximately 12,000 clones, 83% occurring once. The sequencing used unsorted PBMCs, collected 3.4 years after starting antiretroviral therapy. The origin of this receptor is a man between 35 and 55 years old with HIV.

The CDR3 here is CASSPQGNIQYF. CDR3 nucleotides: TGTGCCAGCAGCCCCCAGGGAAACATTCAGTACTTC. The gene calls are TRBV7-3 and TRBJ2-4; D may be TRBD1 (5 bases). V lost 5 bases and J 6 bases, leaving 8 bases between the germline ends. From germline, CDR1 is SGHTA and CDR2 FQGTGA. CDR3 size: 12 residues.